This TCR beta chain was retrieved from a study of T cell repertoires in cytomegalovirus infection. Study-wide background: Well-studied HLA-B-restricted CMV epitopes were used in the study alongside recently identified HLA-C-restricted ones. Matching HLA type, along with CMV infection, was indicated by public TCR beta signatures. General observations from the study: People with CMV and the relevant HLA were identified by cumulative public TCR beta family frequency. CMV-specific HLA-C-restricted TCR beta clonotypes dominated the ex vivo response.

By its share, this clonotype is medium-sized (0.01 to 0.1%). Its target is unknown. CDR3 length: 15 amino acids. V lost 2 bases and J 9 bases, leaving 19 bases between the germline ends. Germline assignment: CDR1 MNHEY and CDR2 SVGAGI. TCRdb processed the reads anew with MiXCR; each CDR3 protein has one entry. The table has roughly 110,000 distinct CDR3 sequences, about 30% seen once. The source is a human donor in good health (CMV status not recorded). Some clones in this sample may be carry-over from other donors' samples. The V gene is TRBV6-5, the J gene TRBJ1-2; no clear D gene. Sample: CD8+ T cells from cultured PBMCs, taken from culture after CMV antigen stimulation. CDR3 nucleotides: TGTGCCAGCAGTTACCGTGCAGGCAGTCTATGGAGCTACACCTTC. Amino acid sequence: CASSYRAGSLWSYTF.